This is a list of T cell receptor beta chains from one sample in a study of blood T cell repertoires in COVID-19. TCRdb's copy holds only in-frame clones and misses some; the assay was immunoSEQ multiplex PCR. The table shows 180,000 or so clones, with around 83% occurring only once. Source material: PBMCs or T cells enriched from blood (not recorded which). The source of these receptors is a woman aged 45-65 years in a cohort exposed to, infected with or recovered from COVID-19 (not recorded which). CDR3s include the opening cysteine and the closing phenylalanine or tryptophan. The D gene is left open where the match is weak. Only part of the rows carry a size: once, few, many, or a class if the clone is expanded.

CDR3: CASSQDFDTIYGYTF
DNA: TGTGCCAGCAGCCAAGATTTCGACACAATCTATGGCTACACCTTC
V: TRBV4-2
size: once
D: .
J: TRBJ1-2

CDR3: CASSFIRGQGGNEQYF
DNA: TGTGCCAGCAGCTTTATCCGGGGACAGGGGGGGAACGAGCAGTACTTC
V: TRBV11-2
size: many
D: TRBD1
J: TRBJ2-7

CDR3: CASSMRDGTDTQYF
DNA: TGTGCCAGCAGTATGCGGGATGGCACAGATACGCAGTATTTT
V: TRBV27
size: .
D: .
J: TRBJ2-3

CDR3: CASRGQSSSYEQYF
DNA: TGCGCCAGCAGGGGACAGAGCTCCTCCTACGAGCAGTACTTC
V: TRBV5-1
size: .
D: TRBD1
J: TRBJ2-7

CDR3: CATKTGTGGTGELFF
DNA: TGTGCCACTAAGACAGGGACCGGGGGCACCGGGGAGCTGTTTTTT
V: TRBV19
size: .
D: .
J: TRBJ2-2

CDR3: CASSLRVGQKGNTIYF
DNA: TGTGCCAGCAGTTTAAGGGTCGGACAGAAAGGAAACACCATATATTTT
V: TRBV28
size: few
D: .
J: TRBJ1-3

CDR3: CASSVSGRANTGELFF
DNA: TGTGCCAGCAGCGTTAGCGGGAGAGCGAACACCGGGGAGCTGTTTTTT
V: TRBV11-1
size: .
D: TRBD2
J: TRBJ2-2

CDR3: CASSISGWDSGNQPQHF
DNA: TGTGCCAGTAGTATTTCAGGATGGGACAGCGGCAATCAGCCCCAGCATTTT
V: TRBV19
size: .
D: TRBD1
J: TRBJ1-5

CDR3: CASSITGGPPTFTDTQYF
DNA: TGTGCCAGTAGTATAACAGGGGGCCCCCCTACGTTCACAGATACGCAGTATTTT
V: TRBV19
size: .
D: TRBD1
J: TRBJ2-3

CDR3: CASSKSSSYNEQFF
DNA: TGTGCCAGCAGTAAGAGTAGCTCCTACAATGAGCAGTTCTTC
V: TRBV25-1
size: .
D: .
J: TRBJ2-1

CDR3: CASLSGEPEDIGEQFF
DNA: TGTGCCAGTTTGTCAGGGGAACCGGAGGATATCGGTGAGCAGTTCTTC
V: TRBV27
size: .
D: .
J: TRBJ2-1

CDR3: CASRKEKTDTQYF
DNA: TGTGCCAGCAGAAAAGAGAAGACAGATACGCAGTATTTT
V: TRBV2
size: .
D: .
J: TRBJ2-3

CDR3: CASRQGQNNQETQYF
DNA: TGCGCCAGCCGACAGGGACAGAACAACCAAGAGACCCAGTACTTC
V: TRBV10-2
size: .
D: TRBD1
J: TRBJ2-5

CDR3: CASSKNDRASTDTQYF
DNA: TGTGCCAGCAGCAAAAACGACAGGGCTAGCACAGATACGCAGTATTTT
V: TRBV5-4
size: .
D: TRBD1
J: TRBJ2-3

CDR3: CASSSQVNQPQHF
DNA: TGTGCCAGTAGTTCACAGGTCAATCAGCCCCAGCATTTT
V: TRBV19
size: .
D: .
J: TRBJ1-5

CDR3: CASRFSNRHREMSNQPQHF
DNA: TGTGCAAGTCGCTTCTCAAACCGTCACAGGGAGATGAGCAATCAGCCCCAGCATTTT
V: TRBV12-2
size: .
D: .
J: TRBJ1-5

CDR3: CASSRGQGNGYTF
DNA: TGTGCCAGCAGTCGGGGACAGGGTAATGGCTACACCTTC
V: TRBV6-4
size: .
D: TRBD1
J: TRBJ1-2

CDR3: CASSSLRNRGGTGELFF
DNA: TGTGCCAGCAGCTCCCTTCGAAACAGGGGAGGCACCGGGGAGCTGTTTTTT
V: TRBV7-9
size: once
D: .
J: TRBJ2-2

CDR3: CASSQDYVVSAAQNGSPLHF
DNA: TGCGCCAGCAGCCAAGATTATGTGGTTTCTGCGGCGCAAAACGGTTCACCCCTCCACTTT
V: TRBV4-3
size: .
D: .
J: TRBJ1-6

CDR3: CASSPQSGLSTDTQYF
DNA: TGTGCCAGCAGCCCGCAATCGGGACTATCCACAGATACGCAGTATTTT
V: TRBV3-1/TRBV3-2
size: .
D: TRBD2
J: TRBJ2-3

CDR3: CASSQDMETQYF
DNA: TGTGCCAGCAGCCAAGATATGGAGACCCAGTACTTC
V: TRBV3-1/TRBV3-2
size: few
D: .
J: TRBJ2-5

CDR3: CATSRDFEGNYGYTF
DNA: TGTGCCACCAGCAGAGATTTTGAGGGAAACTATGGCTACACCTTC
V: TRBV15
size: .
D: .
J: TRBJ1-2

CDR3: CASSLTDSYEQYF
DNA: TGTGCCAGCAGCTTGACTGATTCCTACGAGCAGTACTTC
V: TRBV5-8
size: many
D: .
J: TRBJ2-7

CDR3: CASSLSPQGYEKLFF
DNA: TGTGCCAGCAGTTTATCTCCACAGGGATATGAAAAACTGTTTTTT
V: TRBV28
size: .
D: .
J: TRBJ1-4

CDR3: CASSYSGLAVSANTGELFF
DNA: TGTGCCAGCAGTTACTCAGGACTAGCGGTTAGCGCGAACACCGGGGAGCTGTTTTTT
V: TRBV6-7
size: once
D: TRBD2
J: TRBJ2-2

CDR3: CAISDSTYEQYF
DNA: TGTGCCATCAGTGACAGTACCTACGAGCAGTACTTC
V: TRBV10-3
size: .
D: .
J: TRBJ2-7

CDR3: CAGTTGLEQPQHF
DNA: TGTGCAGGAACGACAGGGCTTGAACAGCCCCAGCATTTT
V: TRBV7-8
size: .
D: TRBD1
J: TRBJ1-5

CDR3: CASSLAAGTVYEQFF
DNA: TGTGCCAGCAGCTTGGCAGCGGGGACTGTATATGAGCAGTTCTTC
V: TRBV5-6
size: .
D: TRBD2
J: TRBJ2-1

CDR3: CASSIAGAVSYNEQFF
DNA: TGTGCCAGTAGTATCGCGGGGGCGGTTTCCTACAATGAGCAGTTCTTC
V: TRBV19
size: .
D: .
J: TRBJ2-1

CDR3: CASSPETGTWSYTF
DNA: TGTGCCAGCTCACCTGAAACCGGGACATGGAGCTACACCTTC
V: TRBV18
size: .
D: .
J: TRBJ1-2

CDR3: CASSFPGQGGDEQFF
DNA: TGTGCCAGCAGCTTTCCGGGACAGGGGGGCGATGAGCAGTTCTTC
V: TRBV5-8
size: .
D: TRBD1
J: TRBJ2-1

CDR3: CASSFRDRGSPLHF
DNA: TGTGCCAGCAGCTTCCGGGACAGGGGCTCACCCCTCCACTTT
V: TRBV11-2
size: .
D: TRBD1
J: TRBJ1-6

CDR3: CASSISSGLSGGGYTF
DNA: TGTGCCAGTAGTATTTCTTCGGGCCTAAGCGGAGGCGGCTACACCTTC
V: TRBV19
size: few
D: .
J: TRBJ1-2

CDR3: CASSVGGWDVSGNTIYF
DNA: TGCGCCAGCAGCGTTGGAGGATGGGATGTCTCTGGAAACACCATATATTTT
V: TRBV5-1
size: .
D: .
J: TRBJ1-3

CDR3: CSVEDTTVLSGNTIYF
DNA: TGCAGCGTTGAAGACACGACAGTCCTCTCTGGAAACACCATATATTTT
V: TRBV29-1
size: .
D: .
J: TRBJ1-3

CDR3: CASRKTGNTGELFF
DNA: TGTGCCAGTAGGAAGACAGGGAACACCGGGGAGCTGTTTTTT
V: TRBV19
size: .
D: .
J: TRBJ2-2

CDR3: CASSLGQSGTDTQYF
DNA: TGTGCCAGCAGCTTAGGACAGTCAGGAACAGATACGCAGTATTTT
V: TRBV7-9
size: once
D: .
J: TRBJ2-3

CDR3: CANNPGQTTYGYTF
DNA: TGTGCCAACAATCCGGGACAGACGACCTATGGCTACACCTTC
V: TRBV10-3
size: .
D: TRBD1
J: TRBJ1-2

CDR3: CASSGQGYYEQYF
DNA: TGTGCCAGTAGTGGACAGGGGTACTACGAGCAGTACTTC
V: TRBV19
size: once
D: TRBD1
J: TRBJ2-7

CDR3: CASSSVGQGKPYF
DNA: TGTGCCAGCAGTTCCGTCGGACAGGGCAAACCGTACTTC
V: TRBV6-2/TRBV6-3
size: .
D: TRBD1
J: TRBJ2-7

CDR3: CASSLGGLSGNTIYF
DNA: TGTGCCAGCAGTTTGGGGGGGCTCTCTGGAAACACCATATATTTT
V: TRBV27
size: .
D: .
J: TRBJ1-3

CDR3: CAWNLRDYDIQYF
DNA: TGTGCCTGGAACCTCCGGGACTACGACATTCAGTACTTC
V: TRBV30
size: .
D: TRBD2
J: TRBJ2-4

CDR3: CASSELRTVSTYTF
DNA: TGTGCCAGCAGTGAACTCAGGACAGTATCGACCTACACCTTC
V: TRBV6-1
size: .
D: .
J: TRBJ1-2

CDR3: CASSSLGQGYNEQFF
DNA: TGTGCCAGCAGCTCCTTGGGACAGGGGTACAATGAGCAGTTCTTC
V: TRBV7-9
size: once
D: TRBD1
J: TRBJ2-1

CDR3: CASSQRGGYTF
DNA: TGTGCCAGCAGTCAAAGAGGGGGCTACACCTTC
V: TRBV27
size: .
D: .
J: TRBJ1-2

CDR3: CASSSGTSFRGDTQYF
DNA: TGTGCCAGCAGCTCCGGGACTAGTTTTCGAGGAGATACGCAGTATTTT
V: TRBV11-1
size: .
D: TRBD2
J: TRBJ2-3

CDR3: CASSLSGNYGYTF
DNA: TGTGCCAGCAGCTTGTCAGGGAACTATGGCTACACCTTC
V: TRBV5-8
size: few
D: .
J: TRBJ1-2

CDR3: CASSGARGTEAFF
DNA: TGTGCCAGCAGCGGCGCCAGGGGAACTGAAGCTTTCTTT
V: TRBV7-3
size: .
D: .
J: TRBJ1-1

CDR3: CASTYGGKETQYF
DNA: TGTGCCAGCACCTACGGGGGGAAAGAGACCCAGTACTTC
V: TRBV3-1/TRBV3-2
size: .
D: TRBD2
J: TRBJ2-5